Reported below is one TCR beta chain. Its cognate antigen is unknown. This entry comes from a study of blood T cells in healthy people across ages. Notes on the study in general: Long-lived donors carried more naive CD4+ cells and greater diversity than aged donors. Diversity of TCR beta correlated strongly with naive T cell percentage.

PBMCs were isolated at a quantity of at least 6 million per sample. Trimming pared 1 base from V and 4 bases from J, leaving 12 bases between. The CDR3 has 14 amino acids. In germline, CDR1 is DFQATT, CDR2 SNEGSKA (reference sequence). A second PCR, run for roughly 7 to 12 cycles, used a sample-barcoded 5' primer plus a J-beta primer mix. A template-switch adaptor containing 12 random nucleotides labeled each cDNA molecule. MiXCR, run by TCRdb on the 5' RACE reads, gives a single entry per CDR3 protein. The table has around 2 million distinct CDR3 sequences, about 39% seen once. The specimen was blood. This receptor was identified in a human donor in good health. This sequence joins TRBV20-1 and TRBJ2-3; D unresolved. CDR3 in DNA: TGCAGTGCTAGAGTGGGAAGTAGGCCAGATACGCAGTATTTT. Translating it yields CSARVGSRPDTQYF.